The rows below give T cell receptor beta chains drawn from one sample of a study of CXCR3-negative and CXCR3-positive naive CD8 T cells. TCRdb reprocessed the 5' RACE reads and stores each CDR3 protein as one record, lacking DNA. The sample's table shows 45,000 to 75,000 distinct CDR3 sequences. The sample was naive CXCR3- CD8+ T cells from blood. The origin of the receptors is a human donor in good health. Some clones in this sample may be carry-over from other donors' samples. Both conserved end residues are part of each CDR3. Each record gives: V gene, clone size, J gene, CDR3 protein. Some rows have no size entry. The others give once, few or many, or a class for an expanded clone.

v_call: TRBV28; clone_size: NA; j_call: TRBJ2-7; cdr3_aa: CASHPKIEGAYSYEQYF
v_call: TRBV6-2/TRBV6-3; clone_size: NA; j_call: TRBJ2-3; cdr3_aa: CASSSTDSRRTDTQYF
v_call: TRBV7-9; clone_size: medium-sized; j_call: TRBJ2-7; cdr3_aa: CASSPDRVKQYF
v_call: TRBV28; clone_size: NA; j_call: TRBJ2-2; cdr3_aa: CAGAGQGFTGELFF
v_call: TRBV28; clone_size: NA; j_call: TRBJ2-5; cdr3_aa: CASSFGLGLAGDIQETQYF
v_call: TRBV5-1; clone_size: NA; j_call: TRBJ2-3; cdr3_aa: CASSPEGQRTDTQYF
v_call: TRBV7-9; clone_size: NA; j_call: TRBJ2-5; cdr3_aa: CASSLARLAVGEETQYF
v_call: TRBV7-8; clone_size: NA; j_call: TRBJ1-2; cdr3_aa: CASSHRDFYYGYTF
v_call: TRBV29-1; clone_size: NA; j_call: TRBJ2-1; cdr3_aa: CSVELGSSYNEQFF
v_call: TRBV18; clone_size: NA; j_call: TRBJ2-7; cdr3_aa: CASSAGTGPSYEQYF
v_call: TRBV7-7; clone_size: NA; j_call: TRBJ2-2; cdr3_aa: CASSPPVTGELFF
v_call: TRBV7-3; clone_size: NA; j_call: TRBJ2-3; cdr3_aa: CASSLGDPGGGTDTQYF
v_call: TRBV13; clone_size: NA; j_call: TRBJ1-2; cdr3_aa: CASSFEGQGVGYGYTF
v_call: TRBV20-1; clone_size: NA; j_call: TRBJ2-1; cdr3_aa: CSARDRVGGNEQFF
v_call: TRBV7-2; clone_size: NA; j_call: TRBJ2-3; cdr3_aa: CASSFSTDSDTQYF
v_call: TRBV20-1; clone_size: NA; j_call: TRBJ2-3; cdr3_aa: CSLRGIGTDTQYF
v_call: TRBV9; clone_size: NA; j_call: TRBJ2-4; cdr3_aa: CASSVDGNRENIQYF